The present TCR beta chain was sequenced within a study of T cell changes during pregnancy in multiple sclerosis. Germline CDR1 is SGHRS and CDR2 is YFSETQ. The CDR3 sequence is 15 residues long. The V end was cut by 5 bases, the J end by 5 bases, with 17 bases between. TCRdb's table, derived via immunoSEQ multiplex PCR, lists solely in-frame clones and lacks some. The sample includes more than 65,000 clones, 88% of them seen just once. The receptor was isolated from a female donor with multiple sclerosis, enrolled in a pregnancy study. The V gene is TRBV5-1, the J gene TRBJ2-4; TRBD1 might be the D (5 bases). Sequenced here: peripheral blood, sampled before pregnancy. The CDR3 DNA sequence: TGCGCCAGCAGAAGACAGCCTCAGGAAGAAAACATTCAGTACTTC. This encodes CASRRQPQEENIQYF.